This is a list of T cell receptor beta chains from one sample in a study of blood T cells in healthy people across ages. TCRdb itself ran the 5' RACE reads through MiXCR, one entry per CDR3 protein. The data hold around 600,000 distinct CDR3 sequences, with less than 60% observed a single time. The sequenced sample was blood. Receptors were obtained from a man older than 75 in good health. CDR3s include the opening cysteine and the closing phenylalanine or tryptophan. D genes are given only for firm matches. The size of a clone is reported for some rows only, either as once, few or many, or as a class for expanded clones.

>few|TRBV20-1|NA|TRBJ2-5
CSARSGVGTQYF
TGCAGTGCTAGGTCCGGAGTGGGGACCCAGTACTTC
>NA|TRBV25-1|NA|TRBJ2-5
CASSPNRKGVGAETQYF
TGTGCCAGCAGTCCGAATCGGAAAGGGGTGGGGGCGGAGACCCAGTACTTC
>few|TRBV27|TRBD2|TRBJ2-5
CASSNAAGEQETQYF
TGTGCCAGCAGCAACGCAGCGGGGGAGCAAGAGACCCAGTACTTC
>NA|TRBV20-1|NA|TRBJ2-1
CSAASPGQPYNEQFF
TGCAGTGCTGCTTCGCCTGGACAGCCGTACAATGAGCAGTTCTTC
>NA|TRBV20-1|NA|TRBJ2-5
CSAGLGGHQETQYF
TGCAGTGCTGGCTTGGGTGGTCACCAAGAGACCCAGTACTTC
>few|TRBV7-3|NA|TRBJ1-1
CASSLEHPNTEAFF
TGTGCCAGCAGCTTGGAACACCCAAACACTGAAGCTTTCTTT
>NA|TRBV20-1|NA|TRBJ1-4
CSALEGGGNEKLFF
TGCAGTGCTTTGGAGGGGGGTGGTAATGAAAAACTGTTTTTT
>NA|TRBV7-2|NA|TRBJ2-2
CASSWDSSTGELFF
TGTGCCAGCAGCTGGGACTCGTCCACCGGGGAGCTGTTTTTT
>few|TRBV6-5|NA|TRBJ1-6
CASSYSWEHNSPLHF
TGTGCCAGCAGTTACTCTTGGGAGCATAATTCACCCCTCCACTTT
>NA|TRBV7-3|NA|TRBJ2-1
CASSEGLDAYSEQFF
TGTGCCAGCAGCGAGGGACTTGACGCCTACAGTGAGCAGTTCTTC
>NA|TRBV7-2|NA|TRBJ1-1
CASSSRPPGLNTEAFF
TGTGCCAGCAGCTCGAGGCCACCGGGCCTGAACACTGAAGCTTTCTTT
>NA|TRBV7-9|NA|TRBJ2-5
CASVKQETQYF
TGTGCCAGCGTCAAGCAAGAGACCCAGTACTTC
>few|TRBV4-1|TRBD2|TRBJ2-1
CASSLPRASGSGNEQFF
TGCGCCAGCAGCCTTCCTAGGGCTAGCGGGAGTGGGAATGAGCAGTTCTTC
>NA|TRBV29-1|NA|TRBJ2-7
CSGRWKNEQYF
TGCAGCGGGCGATGGAAAAATGAGCAGTACTTC
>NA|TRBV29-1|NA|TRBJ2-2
CSVFGDSNTGELFF
TGCAGCGTTTTCGGGGATTCCAACACCGGGGAGCTGTTTTTT
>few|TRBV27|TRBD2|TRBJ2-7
CASSFPGTSEQYF
TGTGCCAGCAGTTTTCCAGGGACTAGCGAGCAGTACTTC
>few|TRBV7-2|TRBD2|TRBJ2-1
CASSFSGTSVTYNEQFF
TGTGCCAGCAGCTTCAGCGGGACTAGTGTTACCTACAATGAGCAGTTCTTC
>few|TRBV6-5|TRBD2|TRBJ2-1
CASKVASGAHYNEQFF
TGTGCCAGCAAGGTGGCTAGCGGGGCTCATTACAATGAGCAGTTCTTC
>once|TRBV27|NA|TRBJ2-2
CASSLSGQEVRGELFF
TGTGCCAGCAGTTTATCGGGACAAGAGGTTCGCGGGGAGCTGTTTTTT